This T cell receptor beta chain was recorded in a study of shared clonotypes between healthy human individuals. For the study at large: Every donor yielded three CD4 naive, three CD4 memory, two CD8 naive and one CD8 memory plate.

This CDR3 has 12 residues. Germline V gene lookup returns CDR1 SGDLS and CDR2 YYNGEE. V dropped 4 bases and J dropped 4 bases, with 7 bases sitting between them. CD45RO-negative CD8 cells positively selected for CCR7 made up the naive population, which excluded terminally differentiated effector memory CD45RA+ cells. The table came from immunoSEQ multiplex PCR; TCRdb's copy has only in-frame clones and leaves some out. The repertoire includes more than 550,000 clones, roughly nine tenths of them detected once, and nearly 25% sits in the top ten. The sample comprised naive CD8+ T cells sorted from blood. The clonotype was recovered from a man in his thirties or forties in good health. The V gene is TRBV9, the J gene TRBJ2-3; D remains ambiguous. The CDR3 spells CASSPAPDTQYF. CDR3 bases: TGTGCCAGCAGCCCCGCCCCAGATACGCAGTATTTT.